Below are 22 T cell receptor beta chains sequenced from a single sample in a study of blood T cell repertoires in COVID-19. Sequencing used immunoSEQ multiplex PCR; TCRdb keeps in-frame clones, though not all of them. This sample has 300,000 to 400,000 clones, with just over 85% found just once. Material for sequencing was PBMCs or T cells enriched from blood (not recorded which). Every receptor here comes from a woman aged 35 to 49 with acute COVID-19.

As DNA, the CDR3 is TGTGCCAGCAGCCAAGATCTCAGGACAGGGAACACTGAAGCTTTCTTT. It translates to CASSQDLRTGNTEAFF. The J gene is TRBJ1-1, the V gene TRBV4-2, with 7 bases aligning to TRBD1. Germline assignment: CDR1 LGHNA and CDR2 YNFKEQ. Trimming at V came to 0 bases and at J to 1 base, leaving 5 bases not matched to a gene. The CDR3 sequence is 16 residues long.

The J gene is TRBJ2-2, the V gene TRBV3-1 (or the pseudogene TRBV3-2); TRBD2 agrees at 7 bases. The CDR3 runs 14 residues. Germline trimming cut 1 base from V and 4 bases from J; bases unmatched to any gene: 0. CDR1 and CDR2 from the germline V gene are LGHDT and YNNKEL (reference sequence). The CDR3 here is CASSQGGSTGELFF. The DNA of the CDR3 is TGTGCCAGCAGCCAAGGCGGGAGCACCGGGGAGCTGTTTTTT.

The chain uses TRBV19 and TRBJ1-3; D might be TRBD1 (6 bases). Germline CDR1 is LNHDA and CDR2 is SQIVND (reference sequence). The CDR3 is 15 amino acids. V lost 6 bases and J lost 0, with 12 bases in between. CDR3 bases: TGTGCCAGTAGCGAAGGACAGCGCTCTGGAAACACCATATATTTT. Translating gives CASSEGQRSGNTIYF.

V usage is TRBV18 and J usage is TRBJ1-2; no reliable D call. In germline, CDR1 is KGHSH, CDR2 LQKENI. Trimming took off 1 base at V and 3 bases at J, with 6 bases between the two ends. The CDR3 loop spans 13 amino acids. The CDR3 sequence: CASSPLLDYGYTF. DNA for the CDR3: TGTGCCAGCTCACCACTTTTAGACTATGGCTACACCTTC.

In the case of this clone: At one of its ends the junction is not consistent with the germline gene, which may arise from a read error. The chain recombines TRBV18 with TRBJ2-1; 7 nucleotides align to TRBD1. CDR1 is KGHSH, CDR2 LQKENI, per germline. This CDR3 is built from 15 residues. DNA for the CDR3: TGTGCCAGCTCACAGGGACAGTCCTCCAACAATGAGCAGTTCTTC. Residues: CASSQGQSSNNEQFF.

About this clone itself: Compared with germline, one end of the junction differs, possibly owing to a read error. This sequence joins TRBV6-5 and TRBJ1-2; the D gene is possibly TRBD1 (5 bases). Germline loops: CDR1 MNHEY, CDR2 SVGAGI. This CDR3 region has 13 residues. CDR3 sequence: CPRRGRANCGYTF. The CDR3 DNA reads TGCCCCAGGAGGGGCAGGGCGAATTGTGGCTACACCTTC.

CDR3 bases: TGCGCCAGCAGCTTAACTAGCGGGAGGGCCGGTGAGACCCAGTACTTC. Translation: CASSLTSGRAGETQYF. The rearrangement uses TRBV5-1 and TRBJ2-5; 13 nucleotides align to TRBD2. Germline assignment: CDR1 SGHRS and CDR2 YFSETQ. Trimming took 2 bases from V and 5 from J; bases not matched to a gene: 6. This CDR3 region has 16 residues.

This clone was detected only once. V and J are TRBV2 and TRBJ1-2, with TRBD1 matching 10 bases. Germline CDR1 reads SNHLY; CDR2 reads FYNNEI. CDR3 length: 13 amino acids. The ends lost 7 bases at V and 7 bases at J; junction bases unmatched: 6. CDR3 sequence reads: CASKGTGEVGYTF. As DNA, the CDR3 is TGTGCCAGCAAAGGGACAGGGGAGGTTGGCTACACCTTC. Full variable domain (rest looked up from reference TRBV2 and TRBJ1-2): EPEVTQTPSHQVTQMGQEVILRCVPISNHLYFYWYRQILGQKVEFLVSFYNNEISEKSEIFDDQFSVERPDGSNFTLKIRSTKLEDSAMYFCASKGTGEVGYTFGSGTRLTVV.

The chain employs TRBV5-8 and TRBJ1-5; no reliable D call. The V gene lost 4 bases and the J gene lost 0 bases, with 11 bases spanning the gap. In germline, CDR1 is SGHTS, CDR2 YDEGEE. This CDR3 region has 15 residues. In DNA form, the CDR3 reads TGTGCCAGCAGCCGCACGGGGATTAGCAATCAGCCCCAGCATTTT. Its translation is CASSRTGISNQPQHF.

In this sample, this clone turned up once. CDR3 DNA: TGTGCCATCAGTGAGTCGAGGGGGCTAAGCAATCAGCCCCAGCATTTT. Its translation is CAISESRGLSNQPQHF. The chain combines TRBV10-3 with TRBJ1-5; 7 positions agree with TRBD1. V lost 0 bases to trimming and J lost 1 base; unmatched junction nucleotides: 3. Germline assignment: CDR1 ENHRY and CDR2 SYGVKD. The CDR3 loop spans 16 amino acids.

The chain recombines TRBV4-3 with TRBJ2-7, with TRBD2 as a possible D gene (6 bases). The CDR3 length is 17 residues. The ends were cut back, 0 bases at V and 2 bases at J, with 17 bases in the middle. Germline-derived CDR1 and CDR2 are LGHNA and YSLEER. CDR3 protein: CASSQESAGTLTYEQYF. The DNA of the CDR3 is TGCGCCAGCAGCCAAGAATCAGCCGGGACTCTTACCTACGAGCAGTACTTC.

The chain carries TRBV5-4 and TRBJ2-5, with 9 bases aligning to TRBD2. The CDR3 extends over 15 amino acids. Germline CDR1 reads SGHNT; CDR2 reads YYREEE (reference sequence). Losses at the gene ends were 3 bases for V and 4 bases for J; bases not matched to a gene: 7. The CDR3 sequence is CASSSSGTSRETQYF. The CDR3, as DNA: TGTGCCAGCAGCTCCTCCGGGACTAGCCGAGAGACCCAGTACTTC.

The chain carries TRBV20-1 and TRBJ2-1; D is ambiguous. This CDR3 spans 14 amino acids. V was trimmed by 4 bases and J by 0 bases, leaving 10 bases between them. Germline V lookup: CDR1 DFQATT, CDR2 SNEGSKA (reference sequence). The DNA for the CDR3 is TGCAGTGCTACTGACCCCCGCTCCTACAATGAGCAGTTCTTC. Protein sequence: CSATDPRSYNEQFF.

This clone was detected only once. This rearrangement joins TRBV5-8 to TRBJ1-6; possible D gene TRBD1, 5 bases. Germline assignment: CDR1 SGHTS and CDR2 YDEGEE. CDR3 length equals 14 residues. Trimming took 2 bases from V and 5 from J, leaving 8 bases between them. The chain's CDR3 is CASSFRGDNSPLHF. CDR3 in DNA: TGTGCCAGCAGCTTCCGGGGGGATAATTCACCCCTCCACTTT.

The rearrangement joins TRBV7-6 to TRBJ2-5; 8 bases are a match to TRBD1. V lost 5 bases to trimming and J lost 7 bases; unmatched junction nucleotides: 21. Per germline, CDR1 SGHVS and CDR2 FNYEAQ. The CDR3 is made up of 18 amino acids. CDR3 region: CASSPRAPLQGVEWTQYF. CDR3 coding DNA: TGTGCCAGCAGCCCCAGGGCCCCTCTACAGGGGGTCGAATGGACCCAGTACTTC.

The chain links TRBV6-4 to TRBJ2-1; 7 bases are a match to TRBD2. CDR3 length: 16 amino acids. Germline trimming cut 6 bases from V and 2 bases from J; bases unmatched to any gene: 10. Per germline, CDR1 MRHNA and CDR2 SNTAGT. The CDR3 DNA sequence: TGTGCCAGCAGCCCAGGTGGCGGGGGAGCCTACAATGAGCAGTTCTTC. Its translation: CASSPGGGGAYNEQFF.

For the CDR3, the DNA is TGTGCCAGCAGCTTAGACCGGGGGTCCTCTGGAAACACCATATATTTT. This codes for CASSLDRGSSGNTIYF. The rearrangement links TRBV11-2 to TRBJ1-3; D possibly corresponds to TRBD1 (5 bases). The length of the CDR3 is 16 residues. Trimming cost V 0 bases and J 0 bases, with 9 bases left between them. CDR1 is SGHAT and CDR2 is FQNNGV in the germline V gene.

V is TRBV6-2 or TRBV6-3 and J is TRBJ1-1; TRBD1 is a possible D gene (5 bases). The CDR3 has 14 amino acids. In germline, CDR1 is MNHEY, CDR2 SVGEGT. V was clipped by 5 bases and J by 5 bases, with 15 bases between them. The CDR3 here is CASSQGAGRTEAFF. The CDR3 DNA reads as TGTGCCAGCAGTCAAGGGGCAGGGCGAACTGAAGCTTTCTTT.

The chain recombines TRBV19 with TRBJ1-2, with TRBD1 as a possible D gene (6 bases). The CDR3 consists of 16 residues. V was shortened by 7 bases and J by 7 bases, with 25 bases between the two germline ends. Germline V gives CDR1 LNHDA, CDR2 SQIVND (reference sequence). The CDR3, as DNA: TGTGCCAGTAATAACCCAACAGGGCTCCCTCCACGTGGCTACACCTTC. Residues: CASNNPTGLPPRGYTF.

This clone was seen once. This chain connects TRBV10-2 to TRBJ2-2; D unresolved. The CDR3 has 12 amino acids. The ends were cut back, 6 bases at V and 1 base at J, with 3 bases in the middle. Germline V CDR1 and CDR2: WSHSY, SAAADI. The DNA for the CDR3 is TGCGCCAGCAGCTGGAACACCGGGGAGCTGTTTTTT. It is translated as CASSWNTGELFF.

The rearrangement uses TRBV6-5 and TRBJ2-2, with a possible D match to TRBD2 (6 bases). Germline lookup yields CDR1 MNHEY and CDR2 SVGAGI. The ends were cut back, 6 bases at V and 0 bases at J, with 11 bases in the middle. The CDR3 contains 15 residues. CDR3 region: CASRYRDSNTGELFF. The CDR3 nucleotides read TGTGCCAGCAGGTACCGGGACTCGAACACCGGGGAGCTGTTTTTT.

The chain recombines TRBV29-1 with TRBJ2-2; 8 nucleotides match TRBD2. Trimming cost V 4 bases and J 6 bases; bases outside gene matches: 10. This CDR3 is built from 15 residues. The germline V gene encodes CDR1 SQVTM and CDR2 ANQGSEA. The CDR3 coding sequence is TGCAGCGTTGCCCCACGGGGGGGGACATCCGGGGAGCTGTTTTTT. Translated: CSVAPRGGTSGELFF.